The source of this T cell receptor (beta chain) is a study of control samples from healthy donors and cancer patients. TCRdb's copy holds only in-frame clones and misses some; the assay was immunoSEQ multiplex PCR. There are 100,000 to 150,000 clones in the sample; about 90% occur only once, and 6% to 9.5% lies in the top ten. This CDR3 spans 13 amino acids. CDR1 SGDLS and CDR2 YYNGEE come from the germline V gene. V lost 4 bases, J lost 10 bases, and 17 bases lay in between. J is TRBJ1-1 and V is TRBV9, with a possible D match to TRBD1 (5 bases). The TCR comes from a middle-aged man with head and neck cancer. The sequencing input was PBMCs. CDR3 loop: CASSLRAGERAFF. The CDR3 DNA follows: TGTGCCAGCAGCTTGAGGGCGGGGGAGAGAGCTTTCTTT.